The T cell receptor (beta chain) under discussion was sequenced for a study of radiotherapy plus CTLA-4 blockade in lung cancer. In its sample, this clone is medium-sized. Antigen specificity is unknown. Germline-derived CDR1 and CDR2 are MNHNS and SASEGT. Trimming shortened V by 1 base and J by 1 base, and 10 bases separated the two germline ends. This CDR3 spans 15 amino acids. Study-wide points: Expansion in blood of tumor-derived TCR clones was seen after radiotherapy plus ipilimumab. It was early blood T cell clone dynamics, with interferon-beta, that reportedly best predicted response.

Measured with immunoSEQ multiplex PCR; TCRdb has only the in-frame clones, and not every one. The profile shows about 39,000 clones, 79% of them singletons. This TCR derives from a human donor with non-small cell lung cancer that progressed on radiotherapy plus ipilimumab. Sequencing was performed on peripheral blood, taken from a patient treated with radiotherapy plus ipilimumab. V is TRBV6-1 and J is TRBJ1-2, with TRBD1 as a possible D gene (6 bases). Written as DNA, the CDR3 is TGTGCCAGCAGTGAAGGTGGGACACTTAACTATGGCTACACCTTC. This encodes CASSEGGTLNYGYTF.